These T cell receptor beta chains were read from a single sample in a study of shared clonotypes between healthy human individuals. The table came from immunoSEQ multiplex PCR; TCRdb's copy has only in-frame clones and leaves some out. The table has around 2,000,000 clones, 85% to 95% seen once. The sample was naive CD8+ T cells from PBMCs. The source of these receptors is a man aged 18 to 29 in good health. Some clones in this sample may be carry-over from other donors' samples. Each CDR3 is given with its conserved first and last residue. A D gene is named only where the DNA matches it firmly. Size is stated for part of the rows, as once, few or many counts, or as a class when the clone is expanded.

v_gene	abundance	d_gene	j_gene	CDR3aa	CDR3nt
TRBV5-6	NA	NA	TRBJ1-2	CASSLEGGYGYTF	TGTGCCAGCAGTTTGGAAGGGGGCTATGGCTACACCTTC
TRBV7-6	NA	TRBD2	TRBJ2-1	CASSLEGRRLADHNEQFF	TGTGCCAGCAGCTTAGAGGGTAGGCGACTAGCGGACCACAATGAGCAGTTCTTC
TRBV5-1	NA	TRBD1	TRBJ2-7	CASRISPWDRGYEQYF	TGCGCCAGCAGAATTTCCCCTTGGGACAGGGGTTACGAGCAGTACTTC
TRBV9	NA	TRBD1	TRBJ2-3	CASSSDGTADTQYF	TGTGCCAGCAGCTCAGACGGGACAGCTGATACGCAGTATTTT
TRBV29-1	few	NA	TRBJ1-1	CTTSRGTEAFF	TGCACCACGAGTAGGGGCACTGAAGCTTTCTTT
TRBV4-3	NA	NA	TRBJ2-7	CASSQARRSSYEQYF	TGCGCCAGCAGCCAAGCCCGACGGAGCTCCTACGAGCAGTACTTC
TRBV9	NA	NA	TRBJ2-5	CASAKGPGETQYF	TGTGCCAGCGCGAAGGGGCCTGGGGAGACCCAGTACTTC
TRBV29-1	few	TRBD1	TRBJ1-1	CSVVYRGAEAFF	TGCAGCGTTGTATACAGGGGCGCTGAAGCTTTCTTT
TRBV28	NA	NA	TRBJ2-4	CASSSRRAMGDIQYF	TGTGCCAGCAGTTCCAGACGGGCCATGGGCGACATTCAGTACTTC
TRBV7-9	NA	TRBD1	TRBJ2-7	CASSFDRGGEQYF	TGTGCCAGCAGCTTCGACAGGGGGGGCGAGCAGTACTTC
TRBV27	NA	TRBD1	TRBJ2-7	CASSTPTGSYEQYF	TGTGCCAGCAGTACCCCGACAGGGTCCTACGAGCAGTACTTC
TRBV19	once	TRBD2	TRBJ2-1	CASSPTRGHDSLVAGDDNEQFF	TGTGCCAGTAGCCCTACGAGGGGACATGATTCGTTGGTAGCGGGAGATGACAATGAGCAGTTCTTC
TRBV28	NA	NA	TRBJ1-2	CASSFWEGGYTF	TGTGCCAGCAGTTTTTGGGAAGGTGGCTACACCTTC
TRBV4-1	NA	TRBD1	TRBJ1-1	CASSYAGGTEAFF	TGCGCCAGCAGTTACGCAGGGGGCACTGAAGCTTTCTTT
TRBV4-3	NA	NA	TRBJ1-2	CASSQAEGMGGYTF	TGCGCCAGCAGCCAAGCTGAGGGCATGGGTGGCTACACCTTC
TRBV28	once	NA	TRBJ1-5	CASSLPDRSNQPQHF	TGTGCCAGCAGTTTACCCGACCGTAGCAATCAGCCCCAGCATTTT
TRBV7-8	NA	NA	TRBJ1-2	CASSLDGVANYGYTF	TGTGCCAGCAGCCTAGACGGCGTAGCTAACTATGGCTACACCTTC
TRBV6-5	NA	TRBD2	TRBJ2-1	CASSYFTSGDNEQFF	TGTGCCAGCAGTTACTTTACTAGCGGGGACAATGAGCAGTTCTTC
TRBV13	NA	NA	TRBJ1-2	CASSLAGAGYGYTF	TGTGCCAGCAGCTTAGCAGGGGCGGGCTATGGCTACACCTTC
TRBV21-1	few	NA	TRBJ1-1	CASSKGGTANTEAFF	TGTGCCAGCAGCAAAGGGGGGACCGCTAACACTGAAGCTTTCTTT
TRBV7-9	NA	TRBD1	TRBJ1-3	CASSSRQGGVPGNTIYF	TGTGCCAGCAGCTCAAGACAGGGCGGAGTACCTGGAAACACCATATATTTT
TRBV19	NA	NA	TRBJ1-2	CASSNPIWNPGGPDNYGYTF	TGTGCCAGTAGTAACCCCATCTGGAACCCGGGAGGCCCAGACAACTATGGCTACACCTTC
TRBV4-1	few	TRBD1	TRBJ1-4	CASSRSTDRDSEKLFF	TGCGCCAGCAGCCGATCCACCGACAGGGACTCTGAAAAACTGTTTTTT
TRBV19	NA	NA	TRBJ2-7	CASSLVGGFSYEQYF	TGTGCCAGTAGTTTAGTGGGAGGTTTCTCCTACGAGCAGTACTTC
TRBV28	NA	TRBD2	TRBJ2-5	CASSSRGVRLGETQYF	TGTGCCAGCAGCTCCCGGGGGGTCCGCCTTGGAGAGACCCAGTACTTC
TRBV19	NA	TRBD1	TRBJ1-4	CASSMRGPANEKLFF	TGTGCCAGTAGTATGAGGGGGCCGGCTAATGAAAAACTGTTTTTT
TRBV6-9	NA	NA	TRBJ2-7	CASTVRGSYEQYF	TGTGCCAGCACCGTCAGGGGTTCCTACGAGCAGTACTTC
TRBV6-5	NA	NA	TRBJ2-7	CASESRSSYEQYF	TGTGCCAGCGAAAGCCGCAGCTCCTACGAGCAGTACTTC
TRBV5-1	NA	TRBD2	TRBJ2-7	CASSLGLAGGYEQYF	TGCGCCAGCAGCTTGGGTCTAGCGGGAGGGTACGAGCAGTACTTC
TRBV13	NA	TRBD1	TRBJ2-1	CASSSSGTGVHNEQFF	TGTGCCAGCAGCTCGTCCGGGACAGGGGTTCACAATGAGCAGTTCTTC
TRBV28	NA	TRBD1	TRBJ1-2	CASSPLAVRGRGYTF	TGTGCCAGCAGTCCCCTCGCTGTCAGGGGGCGAGGCTACACCTTC
TRBV29-1	NA	NA	TRBJ2-2	CSVEGGVRAGELFF	TGCAGCGTTGAAGGGGGGGTTCGCGCCGGGGAGCTGTTTTTT
TRBV5-4	NA	NA	TRBJ2-7	CASSDHPGLEGEQYF	TGTGCCAGCAGCGACCATCCGGGACTGGAGGGGGAGCAGTACTTC
TRBV4-1	NA	NA	TRBJ2-3	CASSQDPPGLGADTQYF	TGCGCCAGCAGCCAAGATCCCCCGGGGTTAGGGGCAGATACGCAGTATTTT
TRBV5-4	NA	NA	TRBJ2-7	CASSLATAREQYF	TGTGCCAGCAGCTTGGCCACGGCACGCGAGCAGTACTTC
TRBV19	NA	TRBD2	TRBJ2-2	CASSPRLAGSTGELFF	TGTGCCAGTAGTCCCAGACTAGCGGGGAGCACCGGGGAGCTGTTTTTT
TRBV28	NA	NA	TRBJ2-1	CASSPHLSSYNEQFF	TGTGCCAGCAGTCCGCACTTAAGCTCCTACAATGAGCAGTTCTTC
TRBV27	NA	NA	TRBJ1-6	CASSPSINSPLHF	TGTGCCAGCAGCCCGTCGATTAATTCACCCCTCCACTTT
TRBV5-6	NA	NA	TRBJ2-2	CASSLGAGELFF	TGTGCCAGCAGCTTAGGAGCCGGGGAGCTGTTTTTT
TRBV11-2	NA	NA	TRBJ2-7	CASSVWDRTYEQYF	TGTGCCAGCAGCGTATGGGACCGAACCTACGAGCAGTACTTC
TRBV28	NA	NA	TRBJ2-1	CASSLLAKNEQFF	TGTGCCAGCAGTTTACTAGCGAAGAATGAGCAGTTCTTC
TRBV10-3	NA	TRBD2	TRBJ2-1	CAISGASGIYNEQFF	TGTGCCATCAGTGGGGCTAGCGGGATCTACAATGAGCAGTTCTTC